This entry lists 3 T cell receptor beta chains sequenced from one sample in a study of T-cell reconstitution after alpha-beta-depleted transplantation in children. Unique molecular identifiers were used to barcode this TCRbeta library. TCRdb reanalysed the PCR reads using MiXCR and keeps one entry per CDR3 protein. The table shows around 670,000 distinct CDR3 sequences, with about 12% occurring only once. Sequencing was performed on PBMCs, taken before TCRalphabeta/CD19-depleted stem cell transplant. The receptors come from a girl aged 2 to 10 with congenital amegakaryocytic thrombocytopenia, due to receive a stem cell transplant.

This chain joins TRBV5-1 and TRBJ1-1; tentatively, D is TRBD1 (5 bases). The CDR3 is 15 amino acids. The germline V gene encodes CDR1 SGHRS and CDR2 YFSETQ. The germline V and J ends were trimmed by 4 bases and 6 bases, with 19 bases remaining between them. The CDR3 loop is CASSGDSLGAPEAFF. The CDR3 bases are TGCGCCAGCAGCGGGGACTCCCTTGGGGCGCCTGAAGCTTTCTTT.

The sample holds many counts of this clonotype. The chain has TRBV10-3 and TRBJ2-5; D possibly corresponds to TRBD2 (5 bases). Per germline, CDR1 ENHRY and CDR2 SYGVKD. The length of the CDR3 is 14 residues. V was clipped by 6 bases and J by 5 bases, with 16 bases between them. The CDR3 bases are TGTGCCATCAGCAAGTTACTCGGGGAGGAGACCCAGTACTTC. Protein product: CAISKLLGEETQYF.

In the case of this clonotype: Germline and junction disagree at one end, which may indicate a read error. The V and J genes are TRBV7-8 and TRBJ2-1; weak D call: TRBD1 (5 bases). Germline loops: CDR1 SGHVS, CDR2 FQNEAQ. This CDR3 has 16 residues. The CDR3 DNA reads as TGTGCCTGCAGCCCGACTTGGGCCCAGGGTTTCAATGAGCAGTTCTTC. This encodes CACSPTWAQGFNEQFF.